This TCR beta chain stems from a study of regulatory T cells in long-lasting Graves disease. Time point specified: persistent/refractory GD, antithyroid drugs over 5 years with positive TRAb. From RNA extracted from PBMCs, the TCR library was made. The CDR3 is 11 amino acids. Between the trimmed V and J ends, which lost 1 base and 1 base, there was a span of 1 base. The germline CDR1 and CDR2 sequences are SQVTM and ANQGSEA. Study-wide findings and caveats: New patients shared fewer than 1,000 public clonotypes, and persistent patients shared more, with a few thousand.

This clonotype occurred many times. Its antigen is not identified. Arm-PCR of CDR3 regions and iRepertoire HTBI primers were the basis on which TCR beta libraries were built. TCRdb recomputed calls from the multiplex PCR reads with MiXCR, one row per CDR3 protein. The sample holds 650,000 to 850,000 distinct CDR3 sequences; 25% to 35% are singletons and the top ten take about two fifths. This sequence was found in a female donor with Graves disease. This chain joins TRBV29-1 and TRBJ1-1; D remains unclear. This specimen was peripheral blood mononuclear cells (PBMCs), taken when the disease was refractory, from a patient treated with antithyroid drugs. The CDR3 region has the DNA TGCAGCGTTGAAGGGAACACTGAAGCTTTCTTT. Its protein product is CSVEGNTEAFF. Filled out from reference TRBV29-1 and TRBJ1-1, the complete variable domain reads SAVISQKPSRDICQRGTSLTIQCQVDSQVTMMFWYRQQPGQSLTLIATANQGSEATYESGFVIDKFPISRPNLTFSTLTVSNMSPEDSSIYLCSVEGNTEAFFGQGTRLTVV.